These 9 T cell receptor beta chains were all obtained from the same sample, sequenced in a study of blood T cells in healthy people across ages. Combining a sample-barcoded 5' primer with a J-beta primer mix, a second PCR ran for about 7 to 12 cycles. Via MiXCR, TCRdb re-called the 5' RACE reads, giving one row per CDR3 protein. There are around 800,000 distinct CDR3 sequences in the sample; 25% to 30% occur only once, and roughly 3.1% lies in the top ten. These sequences were also reported in another study, on T cells of mothers and their children.

The sequenced sample was blood. The receptors shown here come from a boy younger than 18 in good health.

V is TRBV6-1 and J is TRBJ2-7, with 7 positions matching TRBD1. The germline CDR1 and CDR2 sequences are MNHNS and SASEGT. J gave up 2 bases and V 3 bases, and 10 bases lay outside the gene matches. There are 16 residues in the CDR3. The chain's CDR3 is CASSDLGAGGTYEQYF. The CDR3 DNA follows: TGTGCCAGCAGTGATCTCGGGGCAGGGGGAACCTACGAGCAGTACTTC.

This clonotype was detected only a few times. The chain recombines TRBV20-1 with TRBJ1-6; 7 nucleotides match TRBD1. CDR3 length: 13 residues. V dropped 5 bases and J dropped 8; count of bases not matched to a gene: 6. Germline V gives CDR1 DFQATT, CDR2 SNEGSKA (reference sequence). The CDR3 nucleotides read TGCAGTGCTGGGACAGTGGGGTATTCACCCCTCCACTTT. Encoded protein: CSAGTVGYSPLHF.

The rearrangement uses TRBV6-5 and TRBJ2-2; weak D call: TRBD2 (6 bases). Looked up from germline, CDR1 is MNHEY and CDR2 is SVGAGI. The CDR3 extends over 14 amino acids. Trimming removed 2 bases at V and 4 bases at J, with 8 bases between. The CDR3 is CASSYRAGTGELFF. The DNA of the CDR3 is TGTGCCAGCAGTTACCGAGCGGGCACCGGGGAGCTGTTTTTT.

This clonotype was seen more than once but under ten times. The V call is TRBV4-2, the J call TRBJ2-3, with TRBD2 matching over 9 bases. This CDR3 has 16 residues. V was pared by 2 bases and J by 2 bases, with 5 bases of the junction left unmatched. Germline assignment: CDR1 LGHNA and CDR2 YNFKEQ. CDR3 sequence: CASSQIKRGDTDTQYF. The CDR3 DNA reads TGTGCCAGCAGCCAAATAAAGCGGGGGGACACAGATACGCAGTATTTT.

This clonotype was found a few times. The chain uses TRBV7-9 and TRBJ1-1; D gene uncertain. This CDR3 has 17 residues. Per the germline V gene, CDR1 is SEHNR and CDR2 is FQNEAQ (reference sequence). The V and J ends lost 1 base and 1 base respectively, with 16 bases between them. The CDR3 sequence: CASSLVPADRQNTEAFF. In nucleotides, the CDR3 is TGTGCCAGCAGCTTAGTGCCCGCCGACCGCCAGAACACTGAAGCTTTCTTT.

The chain uses TRBV15 and TRBJ1-4; D call uncertain. The length of the CDR3 is 15 residues. V lost 0 bases, J lost 7 bases, and 12 bases lay in between. Germline assignment: CDR1 LNHNV and CDR2 YYDKDF (reference sequence). The CDR3 nucleotides read TGTGCCACCAGCAGAGATAGGGTAGTTGGTGAAAAACTGTTTTTT. Amino acids: CATSRDRVVGEKLFF.

This clonotype was counted only a few times. This chain connects TRBV7-3 to TRBJ2-1, with 10 nucleotides matching TRBD2. Losses at the gene ends were 1 base for V and 7 bases for J; bases not matched to a gene: 7. Per germline, CDR1 SGHTA and CDR2 FQGTGA. This CDR3 spans 16 amino acids. The CDR3 loop reads CASSLIAGGLDNEQFF. CDR3 DNA sequence: TGTGCCAGCAGCTTAATAGCGGGGGGCCTTGATAATGAGCAGTTCTTC.

The CDR3 DNA follows: TGTGCCAGCAGTTTAGCAGGGGGCGCGGACGAGCAGTACTTC. Amino acids: CASSLAGGADEQYF. The chain recombines TRBV12-3 or TRBV12-4 with TRBJ2-7; 7 nucleotides line up with TRBD1. This CDR3 has 14 residues. V was pared by 0 bases and J by 5 bases, with 4 bases of the junction left unmatched.

This clonotype was recorded a few times. The rearrangement links TRBV5-1 to TRBJ2-5; no clear D gene. With the DNA end fitting TRBJ2-7 better, the J assignment may be wrong. Per the germline V gene, CDR1 is SGHRS and CDR2 is YFSETQ. CDR3 size: 14 residues. CDR3 amino acids: CASSLVAGDYEQYF. As DNA, the CDR3 is TGCGCCAGCAGCTTGGTAGCCGGTGACTACGAGCAGTACTTC.